Reported below is one TCR beta chain. The repertoire was sequenced with immunoSEQ multiplex PCR; TCRdb's copy has only in-frame clones and lacks some. The sample yields more than 70,000 clones, roughly 80% seen once. V was clipped by 3 bases and J by 0 bases, with 13 bases between them. The CDR3 has 16 residues. Germline CDR1 and CDR2: SGDLS and YYNGEE. This sample was taken from a study of blood T cell repertoires in COVID-19. The gene calls are TRBV9 and TRBJ2-1; no firm D call. Sequencing was performed on peripheral blood. The origin of this receptor is a woman between 65 and 79 years old with acute or convalescent COVID-19. CDR3 nucleotides: TGTGCCAGCAGCGCTTCTAGATCGGGCTCCTACAATGAGCAGTTCTTC. This codes for CASSASRSGSYNEQFF.